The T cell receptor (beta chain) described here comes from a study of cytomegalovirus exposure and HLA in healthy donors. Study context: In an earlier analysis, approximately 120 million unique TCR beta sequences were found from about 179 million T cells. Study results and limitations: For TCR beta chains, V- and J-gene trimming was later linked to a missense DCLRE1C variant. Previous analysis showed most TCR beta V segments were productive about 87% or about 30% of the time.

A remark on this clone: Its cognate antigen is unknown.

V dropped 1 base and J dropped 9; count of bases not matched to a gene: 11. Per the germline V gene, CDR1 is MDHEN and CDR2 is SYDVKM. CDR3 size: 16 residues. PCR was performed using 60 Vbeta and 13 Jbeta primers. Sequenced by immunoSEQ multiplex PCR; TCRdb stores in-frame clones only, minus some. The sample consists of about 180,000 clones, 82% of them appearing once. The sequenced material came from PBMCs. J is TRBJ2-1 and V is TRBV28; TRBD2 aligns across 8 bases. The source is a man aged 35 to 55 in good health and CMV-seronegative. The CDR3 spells CASSLSNSGAFPEQFF. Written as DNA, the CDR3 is TGTGCCAGCAGTTTATCGAATAGCGGGGCCTTCCCTGAGCAGTTCTTC.